This passage covers 19 T cell receptor beta chains from one sample sequenced in a study of read filtering for tumor transcriptome and immune sequencing. Molecular barcoded adaptors covering alpha/delta and beta/gamma chains were used on around 370 ng RNA. Each CDR3 protein gets one entry after TCRdb re-called the reads with MiXCR. The sample includes fewer than 30,000 distinct CDR3 sequences, 20% to 25% of them seen just once. The sequencing sample was made of a population of CD138-negative cells sorted from bone marrow. These receptor sequences come from a donor at least 40 years old with multiple myeloma.

This clonotype was observed many times. The chain joins TRBV27 to TRBJ2-2, with 11 bases identical to TRBD1. There are 18 residues in the CDR3. Trimming took 4 bases from V and 5 from J; bases not matched to a gene: 12. Germline loops: CDR1 MNHEY, CDR2 SMNVEV (reference sequence). CDR3 residues: CASSSLTGTGGRTGELFF. CDR3 nucleotide sequence: TGTGCCAGCAGTTCCCTGACCGGGACAGGGGGTAGAACCGGGGAGCTGTTTTTT.

A word on this clonotype: A read error is likely here: a far larger clone is one base away. The chain joins TRBV7-2 to TRBJ2-1, with 12 bases identical to TRBD2. The CDR3 covers 16 residues. Germline assignment: CDR1 SGHTA and CDR2 FQGNSA. CDR3 region: CAGSTTSGRTDNEQFF. CDR3 nucleotide sequence: TGTGCCGGCAGCACCACTAGCGGGAGGACGGACAATGAGCAGTTCTTC. The full variable domain, completed using reference TRBV7-2 and TRBJ2-1, is GAGVSQSPSNKVTEKGKDVELRCDPISGHTALYWYRQSLGQGLEFLIYFQGNSAPDKSGLPSDRFSAERTGGSVSTLTIQRTQQEDSAVYLCAGSTTSGRTDNEQFFGPGTRLTVL.

This clonotype was recorded at least ten times. The chain combines TRBV27 with TRBJ2-7; 7 positions match TRBD1. Germline CDR1 MNHEY, CDR2 SMNVEV (reference sequence). The length of the CDR3 is 17 residues. Germline trimming cut 1 base from V and 4 bases from J; bases unmatched to any gene: 13. The CDR3 loop is CASSLFSPGQLGYEQYF. The CDR3 DNA sequence: TGTGCCAGCAGTTTATTCTCCCCGGGACAGCTTGGATACGAGCAGTACTTC.

Comment on this clonotype: Sequence at one end of the junction differs from germline and may be a read error. The chain carries TRBV2 and TRBJ2-1, with no clear D. The CDR3 totals 14 residues. Germline CDR1 SNHLY, CDR2 FYNNEI. This chain's CDR3 is CASSAGVAYNEQFF. The CDR3 DNA sequence: TGTGCTAGCAGTGCTGGGGTCGCCTACAATGAGCAGTTCTTC.

This clonotype was recorded many times. V gene TRBV5-1 combines with J gene TRBJ2-7; possible D gene TRBD2, 6 bases. V was cut by 5 bases and J by 0 bases, with 18 bases left in between. Germline values: CDR1 SGHRS, CDR2 YFSETQ. The CDR3 has 16 amino acids. CDR3 bases: TGCGCCAGCAGTAACGGAGCGGGCCCATTCTCCTACGAGCAGTACTTC. Translating gives CASSNGAGPFSYEQYF.

A note on this clonotype: At one end the junction does not follow the germline gene, possibly because of a read error. The chain is built from TRBV4-2 and TRBJ2-5, with TRBD2 matching 8 bases. The germline gives CDR1 LGHNA, CDR2 YNFKEQ. This CDR3 spans 16 amino acids. The DNA of the CDR3 is TGTGCCAGCAACCAACCGGGACTAGTGGGAGAAGAGACCCAGTACTTC. This gives the protein CASNQPGLVGEETQYF.

There are many counts of this clonotype. V and J are TRBV29-1 and TRBJ2-3; D remains unclear. Germline V gene data show CDR1 as SQVTM and CDR2 as ANQGSEA. Trimming removed 3 bases at V and 2 bases at J, with 9 bases between. CDR3 size: 13 residues. Written as DNA, the CDR3 is TGCAGCGTTGACCCTAAATTCACAGATACGCAGTATTTT. It encodes CSVDPKFTDTQYF.

This clonotype occurred a few times. The V and J genes are TRBV11-2 and TRBJ1-5, with D uncertain. CDR1 and CDR2 (germline): SGHAT, FQNNGV. The CDR3 length is 13 residues. The germline V and J ends were trimmed by 1 base and 4 bases, with 5 bases remaining between them. The CDR3 DNA follows: TGTGCCAGCAGCTTAGCGAGGAATCAGCCCCAGCATTTT. Amino acid sequence: CASSLARNQPQHF.

This clonotype was detected many times. This chain links TRBV28 with TRBJ1-1; D is ambiguous. CDR3 length equals 13 residues. The ends were cut back, 10 bases at V and 1 base at J, with 13 bases in the middle. CDR1 is MDHEN, CDR2 SYDVKM, per germline. The CDR3 protein is CATRVPENTEAFF. The DNA of the CDR3 is TGTGCCACCCGGGTGCCGGAGAACACTGAAGCTTTCTTT.

This clonotype was seen ten or more times. The chain's CDR3 is CASSLESGGPLNEQFF. The CDR3 coding sequence is TGCGCCAGCAGCTTGGAATCGGGAGGGCCGCTTAATGAGCAGTTCTTC. J is TRBJ2-1 and V is TRBV5-1; 8 bases map to TRBD2. CDR1 is SGHRS, CDR2 YFSETQ, per germline. This CDR3 region has 16 residues. Germline trimming cut 0 bases from V and 7 bases from J; bases unmatched to any gene: 9.

This clonotype was observed at least ten times. This chain connects TRBV6-8 to TRBJ2-7; the D gene is possibly TRBD2 (6 bases). Germline-derived CDR1 and CDR2 are MNHGY and SAAAGT. The CDR3 covers 14 residues. V lost 4 bases and J lost 2, with 12 bases in between. The CDR3 DNA is TGTGCCAGCAGTTTAGGACTACTTGCCTACGAGCAGTACTTC. The encoded protein is CASSLGLLAYEQYF.

In its sample, this clonotype was seen many times. The rearrangement uses TRBV7-3 and TRBJ1-1; a possible D gene is TRBD1 (6 bases). Per the germline V gene, CDR1 is SGHTA and CDR2 is FQGTGA. V was cut by 2 bases and J by 1 base, with 11 bases left in between. CDR3 length: 15 residues. CDR3 sequence reads: CASSLLGAGNTEAFF. CDR3 sequence (DNA): TGTGCCAGCAGCTTATTGGGGGCAGGGAACACTGAAGCTTTCTTT.

This clonotype was detected ten times or more. The chain combines TRBV20-1 with TRBJ1-5, with 9 positions matching TRBD1. The germline gives CDR1 DFQATT, CDR2 SNEGSKA (reference sequence). This CDR3 comprises 15 residues. The trim removed 6 bases at V and 7 bases at J, leaving 13 bases unmatched. The chain's CDR3 is CSARQGTGSRQPQHF. DNA for the CDR3: TGCAGTGCCCGCCAGGGGACAGGGAGTAGGCAGCCCCAGCATTTT.

By share of the sample, this clonotype is medium-sized (0.01 to 0.1%). The chain couples TRBV12-3 or TRBV12-4 to TRBJ2-1; D tentatively fits TRBD1 or TRBD2 (5 bases each). The CDR3 has 14 residues. V was clipped by 3 bases and J by 8 bases, with 14 bases between them. This CDR3 is CASSFPEGSHEQFF. CDR3 nucleotide sequence: TGTGCCAGCAGTTTTCCAGAGGGGTCACATGAGCAGTTCTTC.

A word on this clonotype: A junction boundary mismatches the germline segment, possibly from a read error. The chain joins TRBV29-1 to TRBJ2-5; perhaps TRBD2 as D (6 bases). Looked up from germline, CDR1 is SQVTM and CDR2 is ANQGSEA. The CDR3 covers 13 residues. The CDR3 sequence: CSGAGTSRETQHF. CDR3 coding DNA: TGCAGCGGTGCCGGGACTTCGAGGGAGACCCAGCACTTC.

This chain links TRBV14 with TRBJ1-5, with D possibly being TRBD1 (6 bases). V was cut by 3 bases and J by 6 bases, with 12 bases left in between. Germline values: CDR1 SGHDN, CDR2 FVKESK. The CDR3 is 14 amino acids. The CDR3 nucleotides are TGTGCCAGCAGCCAGGGGGGCGTGGGTCAGCCCCAGCATTTT. It specifies CASSQGGVGQPQHF.

This clonotype counts as medium-sized. This rearrangement joins TRBV5-1 to TRBJ2-1; the match to TRBD2 covers 12 bases. This CDR3 region has 16 residues. Germline V CDR1 and CDR2: SGHRS, YFSETQ. V gave up 3 bases and J gave up 8 bases; unmatched junction bases: 9. The CDR3 DNA is TGCGCCAGCAGCTCCCAAGGACTAGCGGGACTGGATGAGCAGTTCTTC. Its translation: CASSSQGLAGLDEQFF.

This clonotype was seen at least ten times. This rearrangement joins TRBV19 to TRBJ2-1, with a possible D match to TRBD2 (5 bases). Trimming left V 5 bases short and J 8 bases short, with 13 bases between. The V gene's germline CDR1 is LNHDA and CDR2 SQIVND (reference sequence). The CDR3 extends over 13 amino acids. DNA of the CDR3: TGTGCCAGTAGTCAGAACGGGATTTATGAGCAGTTCTTC. This translates into CASSQNGIYEQFF.

This clonotype has ten or more counts. The V gene is TRBV29-1, the J gene TRBJ1-1; D unresolved. V lost 6 bases, J lost 1 base, and 9 bases lay in between. From germline, CDR1 is SQVTM and CDR2 ANQGSEA. The length of the CDR3 is 12 residues. The CDR3 loop is CSVHIPNTEAFF. The CDR3 nucleotides are TGCAGCGTCCACATACCGAACACTGAAGCTTTCTTT.